These 28 T cell receptor beta chains were sequenced from one sample in a study of type 1 regulatory T cells. These receptors are not linked to any known antigen. TCRdb reprocessed the reads via MiXCR and lists one record per CDR3 protein. The sample consists of about 59,000 distinct CDR3 sequences, roughly two thirds of them appearing once. Sequenced input: cultured non-Tr1 T cells, either the whole culture or a sorted T cell fraction (not recorded which). Every receptor here comes from a human donor in good health.

The V call is TRBV12-3 or TRBV12-4, the J call TRBJ1-2; perhaps TRBD1 as D (6 bases). This CDR3 has 14 amino acids. V dropped 3 bases and J dropped 5 bases, with 13 bases sitting between them. The CDR3 spells CASSFASGDYGYTF. The CDR3 bases are TGTGCCAGCAGTTTCGCGTCAGGGGATTATGGCTACACCTTC.

CDR3: CASSPGVRDTQYF. The CDR3 bases are TGTGCCAGCAGCCCCGGAGTTCGTGATACGCAGTATTTT. This chain connects TRBV7-9 to TRBJ2-3; D gene uncertain. The germline CDR1 and CDR2 sequences are SEHNR and FQNEAQ (reference sequence). Trimming pared 5 bases from V and 6 bases from J, leaving 12 bases between. The CDR3 loop spans 13 amino acids.

This clonotype was observed a handful of times. The J gene is TRBJ2-1, the V gene TRBV20-1; D perhaps matches TRBD2 (5 bases). V shed 0 bases and J shed 9 bases, with 15 bases lying between them. This CDR3 has 14 residues. CDR1 is DFQATT and CDR2 is SNEGSKA in the germline V gene (reference sequence). For the CDR3, the DNA is TGCAGTGCTAGAGATGAGGGAGTTGCTCCTGAGCAGTTCTTC. It codes for CSARDEGVAPEQFF.

The CDR3 coding sequence is TGTGCCACCAGTGATTCCGGCACGGGGTACAATGAGCAGTTCTTC. Encoded protein: CATSDSGTGYNEQFF. The rearrangement uses TRBV24-1 and TRBJ2-1, with D maybe TRBD2 (5 bases). Trimming stripped 2 bases from V and 4 bases from J, with 11 bases between. The CDR3 totals 15 residues. CDR1 is KGHDR and CDR2 is SFDVKD in the germline V gene.

The chain has TRBV5-1 and TRBJ2-2; D is ambiguous. The CDR3 consists of 16 residues. Germline values: CDR1 SGHRS, CDR2 YFSETQ. V dropped 1 base and J dropped 4 bases, with 14 bases sitting between them. The CDR3 DNA reads TGCGCCAGCAGCTTGAATGAAGGGATTTCCACCGGGGAGCTGTTTTTT. Translation gives CASSLNEGISTGELFF. Complete variable domain (other parts from reference TRBV5-1 and TRBJ2-2): KAGVTQTPRYLIKTRGQQVTLSCSPISGHRSVSWYQQTPGQGLQFLFEYFSETQRNKGNFPGRFSGRQFSNSRSEMNVSTLELGDSALYLCASSLNEGISTGELFFGEGSRLTVL.

The rearrangement joins TRBV5-1 to TRBJ1-1; the match to TRBD1 covers 7 bases. This CDR3 comprises 14 residues. V was pared by 4 bases and J by 6 bases, with 9 bases of the junction left unmatched. In germline, CDR1 is SGHRS, CDR2 YFSETQ. The CDR3 nucleotides read TGCGCCAGCAGCCGACAGGGTTCTAGGGCTGAAGCTTTCTTT. It yields the protein CASSRQGSRAEAFF.

This chain uses TRBV20-1 with TRBJ2-3, with 9 bases aligning to TRBD2. Germline assignment: CDR1 DFQATT and CDR2 SNEGSKA (reference sequence). V dropped 7 bases and J dropped 6; count of bases not matched to a gene: 5. The CDR3 runs to 12 residues. The DNA of the CDR3 is TGCAGTGTCGAACTAGCGGGCGATACGCAGTATTTT. Translation gives CSVELAGDTQYF.

The CDR3 loop is CASTAQAETQYF. The CDR3 DNA reads TGTGCCAGCACGGCACAAGCAGAGACCCAGTACTTC. V gene TRBV6-1 combines with J gene TRBJ2-5; D remains unclear. CDR1 and CDR2 from the germline V gene are MNHNS and SASEGT. The V end was cut by 7 bases, the J end by 4 bases, with 10 bases between. The length of the CDR3 is 12 residues.

This chain links TRBV5-4 with TRBJ2-2, with D unresolved. The CDR3 has 15 residues. Germline V gives CDR1 SGHNT, CDR2 YYREEE (reference sequence). Trimming cost V 5 bases and J 3 bases, with 14 bases left between them. CDR3 residues: CASRTSAGDTGELFF. CDR3 coding DNA: TGTGCCAGCAGGACGTCTGCTGGCGACACCGGGGAGCTGTTTTTT.

The genes are TRBV20-1 and TRBJ1-6; 8 bases fit TRBD1. With V trimmed by 4 bases and J by 7 bases, 0 bases remained unmatched. CDR3 size: 12 residues. The germline gives CDR1 DFQATT, CDR2 SNEGSKA (reference sequence). CDR3 in DNA: TGCAGTGCTACAGGGGGCAATTCACCCCTCCACTTT. It codes for CSATGGNSPLHF.

This rearrangement joins TRBV7-2 to TRBJ2-1; D call uncertain. The V gene lost 1 base and the J gene lost 3 bases, with 4 bases spanning the gap. Germline-derived CDR1 and CDR2 are SGHTA and FQGNSA. The CDR3 spans 13 residues. The CDR3 coding sequence is TGTGCCAGCAGCTTAGGAATCTACAATGAGCAGTTCTTC. Amino acid sequence: CASSLGIYNEQFF. Variable domain in full (rest from reference TRBV7-2 and TRBJ2-1): GAGVSQSPSNKVTEKGKDVELRCDPISGHTALYWYRQSLGQGLEFLIYFQGNSAPDKSGLPSDRFSAERTGGSVSTLTIQRTQQEDSAVYLCASSLGIYNEQFFGPGTRLTVL.

About this clonotype: Its ends do not fully match the called genes, so a read error is possible. J is TRBJ1-2 and V is TRBV19, with 10 bases lining up with TRBD1. Germline values: CDR1 LNHDA, CDR2 SQIVND (reference sequence). This CDR3 has 14 amino acids. DNA for the CDR3: TGTGTCAGTAGCAATATTGAGACAGGGGGCGGCTACACCTTC. Its protein product is CVSSNIETGGGYTF.

This chain connects TRBV4-3 to TRBJ2-1; 8 bases are shared with TRBD2. Germline V CDR1 and CDR2: LGHNA, YSLEER. CDR3 length: 15 amino acids. With 0 bases clipped from V and 6 bases from J, the junction kept 4 bases outside the gene matches. The CDR3 nucleotides are TGCGCCAGCAGCCAAGATCCTAGCGGGTCCAATGAGCAGTTCTTC. Protein product: CASSQDPSGSNEQFF.

V usage is TRBV3-1 and J usage is TRBJ2-5; D uncertain. Germline-derived CDR1 and CDR2 are LGHDT and YNNKEL (reference sequence). The CDR3 extends over 15 amino acids. V gave up 0 bases and J gave up 3 bases, with 11 bases separating them. For the CDR3, the DNA is TGTGCCAGCAGCCAAGAAGGGCCCCTCGAAGAGACCCAGTACTTC. It specifies CASSQEGPLEETQYF.

DNA for the CDR3: TGTGCCACCAGTGAATCCACTAGCGCCTCCGAGCAGTTCTTC. This sequence encodes CATSESTSASEQFF. This chain connects TRBV24-1 to TRBJ2-1, with TRBD2 identical over 7 bases. The V gene's germline CDR1 is KGHDR and CDR2 SFDVKD. This CDR3 region has 14 residues. The V gene end was trimmed by 4 bases and the J gene end by 10 bases; junction bases not matched to a gene: 9.

The chain recombines TRBV3-2 with TRBJ2-5. TRBV3-2 is an annotated pseudogene. CDR3 size: 15 residues. The CDR3 region has the DNA TGTGCCAGCAGCCAAGAATTGAGGCTATACGAGACCCAGTACTTC. The encoded protein is CASSQELRLYETQYF.

This chain joins TRBV19 and TRBJ2-7; 7 bases line up with TRBD2. V lost 5 bases to trimming and J lost 4 bases; unmatched junction nucleotides: 5. CDR1 is LNHDA and CDR2 is SQIVND in the germline V gene (reference sequence). This CDR3 has 13 residues. This CDR3 is CASSPVGGYEQYF. CDR3 nucleotide sequence: TGTGCCAGTAGTCCGGTCGGGGGGTACGAGCAGTACTTC.

The genes are TRBV5-6 and TRBJ1-2; no definite D call. This CDR3 is 13 amino acids long. Germline V lookup: CDR1 SGHDT, CDR2 YYEEEE. V shed 0 bases and J shed 4 bases, with 7 bases lying between them. CDR3 DNA sequence: TGTGCCAGCAGCTTGGACGACTCCTATGGCTACACCTTC. Translated, it gives CASSLDDSYGYTF.

The rearrangement joins TRBV12-3 or TRBV12-4 to TRBJ2-1; no clear D gene. CDR3 length equals 14 residues. V lost 7 bases to trimming and J lost 0 bases, with 10 bases between them. This CDR3 reads CASTAESSYNEQFF. CDR3 nucleotides: TGTGCCAGCACGGCGGAGAGCTCCTACAATGAGCAGTTCTTC.

This clonotype occurred a few times. The CDR3 nucleotides read TGTGCCAGCAGTTACAACCGTCACACTGGGACCTCCTACAATGAGCAGTTCTTC. The encoded protein is CASSYNRHTGTSYNEQFF. The genes are TRBV6-2 or TRBV6-3 and TRBJ2-1, with D perhaps matching TRBD1 or TRBD2 (5 bases each). The V end lost 2 bases, the J end lost 0 bases, and 17 bases lay between the germline ends. This CDR3 spans 18 amino acids. Per germline, CDR1 MNHEY and CDR2 SVGEGT.

This clonotype was counted at least ten times. The rearrangement uses TRBV20-1 and TRBJ2-2; the D gene is possibly TRBD1 (6 bases). Between the trimmed V and J ends, which lost 3 bases and 6 bases, there was a span of 14 bases. Germline-derived CDR1 and CDR2 are DFQATT and SNEGSKA (reference sequence). The CDR3 loop spans 14 amino acids. DNA for the CDR3: TGCAGTGCTAGGGACAGCAAAAGAGCCGGGGAGCTGTTTTTT. Protein sequence: CSARDSKRAGELFF.

The chain is built from TRBV5-1 and TRBJ1-4; D is unresolved. V gave up 2 bases and J gave up 8 bases, with 10 bases separating them. The V gene's germline CDR1 is SGHRS and CDR2 YFSETQ. This CDR3 contains 13 residues. The CDR3 bases are TGCGCCAGCAGCTTCGGGCAAACGGAAAAACTGTTTTTT. It is translated as CASSFGQTEKLFF.

This clonotype was counted a single time. V gene TRBV18 combines with J gene TRBJ2-5, with D possibly matching TRBD1 (5 bases). V gave up 0 bases and J gave up 6 bases, with 11 bases separating them. The CDR3 runs 14 residues. Looked up from germline, CDR1 is KGHSH and CDR2 is LQKENI. This chain's CDR3 is CASSPPSGFQTQYF. The CDR3 DNA reads TGTGCCAGCTCACCACCGTCAGGGTTTCAGACCCAGTACTTC.

The DNA of the CDR3 is TGTGCCAGCAGATGGGGACTAGCGGAGAACACCGGGGAGCTGTTTTTT. It translates to CASRWGLAENTGELFF. The chain uses TRBV12-3 or TRBV12-4 and TRBJ2-2, with 11 nucleotides matching TRBD2. J was trimmed by 1 base and V by 6 bases; bases with no gene match: 4. The CDR3 has 16 amino acids.

The genes are TRBV20-1 and TRBJ1-5; TRBD1 matches 8 bases. CDR1 and CDR2 (germline): DFQATT, SNEGSKA (reference sequence). The CDR3 runs to 16 residues. V shed 3 bases and J 1 base; nucleotides not matched to a gene: 8. This chain's CDR3 is CSASSGGGPSNQPQHF. The CDR3 DNA follows: TGCAGTGCTAGTTCAGGGGGCGGTCCGAGCAATCAGCCCCAGCATTTT.

The rearrangement links TRBV19 to TRBJ2-1, with 10 bases identical to TRBD2. J lost 5 bases, V lost 0 bases, and 7 bases had no gene match. The CDR3 consists of 17 residues. Germline CDR1 LNHDA, CDR2 SQIVND (reference sequence). The CDR3 region is CASSIDQSSGRNNEQFF. CDR3 in DNA: TGTGCCAGTAGTATAGATCAGAGTAGCGGGAGGAACAATGAGCAGTTCTTC.

This clonotype was picked up a small number of times. The V and J genes are TRBV7-2 and TRBJ2-7; 7 bases agree with TRBD2. In germline, CDR1 is SGHTA, CDR2 FQGNSA. The CDR3 extends over 14 amino acids. The J segment lost 7 bases and the V segment lost 8 bases, leaving 14 bases of the junction unmatched. CDR3 in amino acids: CASGARGRAGEQYF. As DNA, the CDR3 is TGTGCCAGCGGCGCTCGCGGGAGAGCGGGGGAGCAGTACTTC. Filled out from reference TRBV7-2 and TRBJ2-7, the complete variable domain reads GAGVSQSPSNKVTEKGKDVELRCDPISGHTALYWYRQSLGQGLEFLIYFQGNSAPDKSGLPSDRFSAERTGGSVSTLTIQRTQQEDSAVYLCASGARGRAGEQYFGPGTRLTVT.

The chain carries TRBV7-3 and TRBJ1-5; unclear D gene. Trimming stripped 5 bases from V and 8 bases from J, with 13 bases between. This CDR3 comprises 13 residues. CDR1 and CDR2 from the germline V gene are SGHTA and FQGTGA. CDR3 nucleotides: TGTGCCAGCAGCGAAGACCCCCTTGAGCCCCAGCATTTT. Protein: CASSEDPLEPQHF.